The rows below give T cell receptor beta chains drawn from one sample of a study of blood T cell repertoires in COVID-19. This table comes from immunoSEQ multiplex PCR, and its TCRdb copy is limited to in-frame clones, with some not included. The table lists tens of thousands of clones, around four fifths of them singletons. The sequencing input was peripheral blood. The receptors stem from a human donor in a cohort sampled during active COVID-19. The CDR3 runs from the conserved cysteine through the conserved F or W. A D gene is named only where the DNA matches it firmly. The listing skips clone size in some rows; elsewhere it reads once, few, many or a size class.

size	V	D	J	CDR3	DNA
.	TRBV28	.	TRBJ2-7	CASSTIYSYEQYF	TGTGCCAGCAGCACCATCTACTCCTACGAGCAGTACTTC
.	TRBV15	TRBD1	TRBJ2-1	CATRDRDQHNEQFF	TGTGCCACACGAGACAGGGACCAGCACAATGAGCAGTTCTTC
.	TRBV5-1	.	TRBJ1-1	CASRPRDKNTEAFF	TGCGCCAGCAGACCCCGGGACAAGAACACTGAAGCTTTCTTT
.	TRBV6-6	.	TRBJ1-2	CASSLVAQGMGVEGDGYTF	TGTGCCAGCAGTCTCGTTGCTCAGGGGATGGGAGTAGAAGGTGATGGCTACACCTTC
.	TRBV19	.	TRBJ1-1	CASSILLNTEAFF	TGTGCCAGTAGTATTCTCCTGAACACTGAAGCTTTCTTT
.	TRBV13	TRBD2	TRBJ2-7	CASSHGGESSYEQYF	TGTGCCAGCAGCCATGGGGGGGAGAGCTCCTACGAGCAGTACTTC
.	TRBV7-2	TRBD2	TRBJ2-1	CASSPGLAGGNEQFF	TGTGCCAGCAGCCCGGGACTAGCGGGGGGGAATGAGCAGTTCTTC
few	TRBV4-1	TRBD1	TRBJ1-5	CASSQELPGTGTYVGNQPQHF	TGCGCCAGCAGCCAAGAACTTCCCGGGACAGGGACATACGTCGGCAATCAGCCCCAGCATTTT
.	TRBV7-8	.	TRBJ2-3	CASSPRGTETGDTQYF	TGTGCCAGCAGCCCCCGGGGGACAGAAACAGGGGATACGCAGTATTTT
once	TRBV5-1	.	TRBJ2-3	CASSLFLARTDTQYF	TGCGCCAGCAGCTTGTTTCTAGCACGGACAGATACGCAGTATTTT
.	TRBV7-9	.	TRBJ1-5	CASSLEQGLESNQPQHF	TGTGCCAGCAGCTTAGAACAGGGTTTGGAGAGCAATCAGCCCCAGCATTTT
.	TRBV28	.	TRBJ2-5	CASQGVVGETQYF	TGTGCCTCACAGGGAGTGGTTGGAGAGACCCAGTACTTC
.	TRBV5-1	.	TRBJ2-4	CASRLTALAKNIQYF	TGCGCCAGCCGCCTAACAGCCCTAGCCAAAAACATTCAGTACTTC